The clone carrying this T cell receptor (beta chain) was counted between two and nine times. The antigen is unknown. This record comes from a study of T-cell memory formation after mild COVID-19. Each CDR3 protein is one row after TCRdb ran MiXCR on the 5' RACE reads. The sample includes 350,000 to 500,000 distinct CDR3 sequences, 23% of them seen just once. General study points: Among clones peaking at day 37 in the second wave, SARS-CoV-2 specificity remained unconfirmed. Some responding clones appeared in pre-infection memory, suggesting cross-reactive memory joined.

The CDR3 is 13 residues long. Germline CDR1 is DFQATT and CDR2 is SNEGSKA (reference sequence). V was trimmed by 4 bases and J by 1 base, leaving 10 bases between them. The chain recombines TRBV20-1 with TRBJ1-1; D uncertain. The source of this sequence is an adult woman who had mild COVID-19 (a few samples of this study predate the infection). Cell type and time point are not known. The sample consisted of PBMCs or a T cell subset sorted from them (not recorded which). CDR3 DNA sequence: TGCAGTGCTAATGGTGTGGGGAACACTGAAGCTTTCTTT. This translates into CSANGVGNTEAFF.